A single sample gave rise to the 2 T cell receptor beta chains below, sequenced in a study of blood T cell repertoires in COVID-19. Method: immunoSEQ multiplex PCR; TCRdb's copy keeps in-frame clones and lacks some. Here the sample spans 25,000 to 35,000 clones, 55% to 75% being singletons. What was sequenced was peripheral blood. Receptors originate from a boy younger than 10 with active or convalescent COVID-19.

This chain joins TRBV21-1 and TRBJ2-7; TRBD2 was called by the table and not checked on the DNA. TRBV21-1 represents a pseudogene. The CDR3 is 16 residues long. The CDR3 protein is CASSKSGVPPFGEQYF. Here the CDR3 DNA reads TGTGCCAGCAGCAAATCGGGGGTCCCTCCTTTTGGGGAGCAGTACTTC.

This rearrangement joins TRBV5-1 to TRBJ1-1; D is ambiguous. From germline, CDR1 is SGHRS and CDR2 YFSETQ. Trimming stripped 4 bases from V and 4 bases from J, with 17 bases between. This CDR3 is 15 amino acids long. DNA for the CDR3: TGCGCCAGCAGCCATGTTATTGGAGTGCCCACTGAAGCTTTCTTT. This codes for CASSHVIGVPTEAFF.